Below, 7 T cell receptor beta chains from the same sample are listed, as sequenced in a study of response to subunit inactivated influenza vaccine. TCRdb processed the RT-PCR reads anew with MiXCR; each CDR3 protein has one entry. Of 800,000 to 1,000,000 distinct CDR3 sequences listed, 21% are singletons. The sequencing here drew on PBMCs from blood, taken about 5 days after vaccination. The receptor source for this set is a man aged 45-65 years who received an inactivated influenza vaccine.

The chain has TRBV7-2 and TRBJ2-5; a weak D match, TRBD1 (6 bases). V was clipped by 10 bases and J by 9 bases, with 18 bases between them. The CDR3 covers 12 residues. In germline, CDR1 is SGHTA, CDR2 FQGNSA. CDR3 sequence reads: CATTTRPGAQYF. The CDR3 DNA sequence: TGTGCCACAACGACCCGACCAGGGGCCCAGTACTTC.

The V call is TRBV9, the J call TRBJ2-1; 11 nucleotides agree with TRBD2. The CDR3 is 16 residues long. Germline V gives CDR1 SGDLS, CDR2 YYNGEE. V dropped 3 bases and J dropped 9; count of bases not matched to a gene: 11. The CDR3 spells CASSASSGGSVSEQFF. CDR3 DNA sequence: TGTGCCAGCAGCGCCTCTAGCGGGGGGTCGGTAAGTGAGCAGTTCTTC. Supplemented by reference TRBV9 and TRBJ2-1, the full variable domain reads DSGVTQTPKHLITATGQRVTLRCSPRSGDLSVYWYQQSLDQGLQFLIQYYNGEERAKGNILERFSAQQFPDLHSELNLSSLELGDSALYFCASSASSGGSVSEQFFGPGTRLTVL.

A note on this clonotype: The missing conserved phenylalanine or tryptophan at the end of this CDR3 makes a read error likely. The DNA is omitted, as the CDR3 cannot be located on it reliably, and the CDR3 follows TCRdb's listing. V gene TRBV21-1 combines with J gene TRBJ1-2; the table's D call, TRBD1, was not checked against the DNA. TRBV21-1 constitutes a pseudogene. The CDR3 numbers 8 amino acids, ends counted. The CDR3 loop is CASSSQGA.

This clonotype was recorded at least ten times. V gene TRBV7-2 combines with J gene TRBJ2-5; perhaps D is TRBD1 or TRBD2 (7 bases each). The CDR3 has 13 amino acids. In germline, CDR1 is SGHTA, CDR2 FQGNSA. Trimming pared 5 bases from V and 5 bases from J, leaving 12 bases between. The CDR3 is CASSQGGRETQYF. The CDR3 DNA reads TGTGCCAGCAGCCAGGGGGGGAGGGAGACCCAGTACTTC.

The chain links TRBV6-1 to TRBJ2-7; D is unclear. V was trimmed by 3 bases and J by 0 bases, leaving 9 bases between them. Germline CDR1 reads MNHNS; CDR2 reads SASEGT. This CDR3 spans 14 amino acids. The CDR3 region is CASSEYGVSYEQYF. The CDR3 region has the DNA TGTGCCAGCAGTGAGTATGGAGTCTCCTACGAGCAGTACTTC.

This clonotype was picked up many times. The chain combines TRBV12-3 or TRBV12-4 with TRBJ1-4; D not resolved. With 6 bases removed from V and 4 bases from J, the gap between germline ends came to 6 bases. The CDR3 covers 12 residues. This chain's CDR3 is CASRGINEKLFF. In DNA form, the CDR3 reads TGTGCCAGCAGAGGAATTAATGAAAAACTGTTTTTT.

This clonotype was counted between two and nine times. The chain joins TRBV6-1 to TRBJ2-7, with 8 bases fitting TRBD2. The germline CDR1 and CDR2 sequences are MNHNS and SASEGT. Trimming took 5 bases from V and 3 from J; bases not matched to a gene: 6. The CDR3 spans 14 residues. CDR3 coding DNA: TGTGCCAGCAGTCGTAGCGGGAACTACTACGAGCAGTACTTC. Protein: CASSRSGNYYEQYF.